This T cell receptor beta chain derives from a study of PD-L1 blockade in urothelial cancer. The V gene's germline CDR1 is SGHNT and CDR2 YENEEA. The V and J ends lost 8 bases and 6 bases, in that order; junction bases with no gene match: 7. The CDR3 is 13 residues long. Clones were sequenced by immunoSEQ multiplex PCR, and TCRdb holds only the in-frame ones, with some missing. Among 70,000 or so clones listed, around four fifths were seen once. The V and J genes are TRBV11-3 and TRBJ2-1, with 7 bases lining up with TRBD1. The sample here was PBMCs, taken around atezolizumab (anti-PD-L1) treatment. The receptor's source is a man aged 70-80 years with urothelial cancer. The CDR3 spells CASGIGGLNEQFF. The DNA of the CDR3 is TGTGCCAGCGGCATAGGGGGCCTCAATGAGCAGTTCTTC.